This TCR beta chain is from a study of CXCR3-negative and CXCR3-positive naive CD8 T cells. The method, 5' RACE with UMI labels, was used to prepare the TRB cDNA libraries. TCRdb reanalyzed the 5' RACE reads and collapses them to one entry per CDR3 protein, without DNA. The sample totals about 140,000 distinct CDR3 sequences. On this clonotype itself: Its antigen is undetermined.

Study observations and caveats: The naive subsets expressed comparable surface CD5, and the authors inferred TCR strength from TRB CDR3 properties. Similar TRBV-TRBJ usage characterized naive CXCR3-negative and CXCR3-positive cells; memory cells differed. TRB CDR3s were more hydrophobic in CXCR3-positive than in CXCR3-negative naive cells.

Identification of naive CD8+ T cells rested on CD45RO-CCR7+CD27+CD95- status. The germline V gene has CDR1 SEHNR and CDR2 FQNEAQ (reference sequence). CDR3 length: 15 amino acids. This receptor was obtained from a human donor in good health. Some clones in this sample may be carry-over from other donors' samples. The sample consisted of naive CXCR3+ CD8+ T cells from blood. Subset defined: CD45RO-CCR7+CD27+CD95- naive CD8+ T cells expressing CXCR3 (TNR3+). The V gene is TRBV7-9, the J gene TRBJ2-1; with no DNA, the TCRdb D assignment of TRBD1 cannot be verified. The CDR3 loop is CAGESRDRNYNEQFF.